The 30 T cell receptor beta chains presented below share a single source sample, sequenced in a study of shared clonotypes between healthy human individuals. Naive CD8 isolation took CD45RO-negative cells positively selected for CCR7 and excluded terminally differentiated effector memory CD45RA+ cells. Sequencing was performed with immunoSEQ multiplex PCR; in TCRdb, only in-frame clones are kept and a portion is missing. The profile shows roughly 2.1 million clones, about 93% of them singletons. What was sequenced was naive CD8+ T cells from PBMCs. These receptor sequences come from a man between 18 and 29 years old in good health. Some clones in this sample may be carry-over from other donors' samples.

V and J are TRBV9 and TRBJ1-3, with a weak D call TRBD1 (6 bases). Trimming pared 2 bases from V and 0 bases from J, leaving 15 bases between. CDR1 and CDR2 (germline): SGDLS, YYNGEE. The CDR3 runs to 17 residues. The CDR3 nucleotides are TGTGCCAGCAGCGTGGCTAGACAGGCTCCCTCTGGAAACACCATATATTTT. Translating gives CASSVARQAPSGNTIYF.

For this clone: The same CDR3 is also encoded by other DNA sequences in this sample. This chain connects TRBV9 to TRBJ2-7; possibly TRBD2 for D (5 bases). V shed 0 bases and J shed 4 bases, with 11 bases lying between them. Germline-derived CDR1 and CDR2 are SGDLS and YYNGEE. This CDR3 is built from 14 residues. CDR3 sequence: CASSVGLAPYEQYF. DNA of the CDR3: TGTGCCAGCAGCGTAGGTCTAGCCCCTTACGAGCAGTACTTC. Looking up the rest from reference TRBV9 and TRBJ2-7 gives the full variable domain: DSGVTQTPKHLITATGQRVTLRCSPRSGDLSVYWYQQSLDQGLQFLIQYYNGEERAKGNILERFSAQQFPDLHSELNLSSLELGDSALYFCASSVGLAPYEQYFGPGTRLTVT.

The chain uses TRBV19 and TRBJ1-1, with 10 bases aligning to TRBD1. The CDR3 runs 16 residues. The ends lost 8 bases at V and 5 bases at J; junction bases unmatched: 14. Germline loops: CDR1 LNHDA, CDR2 SQIVND (reference sequence). The CDR3 here is CASVSFVGQGTTEAFF. CDR3 nucleotides: TGTGCCAGTGTTAGTTTTGTGGGACAGGGGACAACTGAAGCTTTCTTT.

J is TRBJ2-1 and V is TRBV6-6, with 7 bases matching TRBD2. CDR3 length: 16 amino acids. CDR1 is MNHNY and CDR2 is SVGAGI in the germline V gene (reference sequence). V lost 0 bases, J lost 4 bases, and 6 bases stayed unmatched. The CDR3 DNA reads as TGTGCCAGCAGTTACTCTACGGGAGGACTATACAATGAGCAGTTCTTC. It is translated as CASSYSTGGLYNEQFF.

The rearrangement links TRBV15 to TRBJ2-1; D is unresolved. From germline, CDR1 is LNHNV and CDR2 YYDKDF (reference sequence). The CDR3 covers 15 residues. V lost 0 bases to trimming and J lost 6 bases, with 12 bases between them. The CDR3 DNA reads TGTGCCACCAGCAGAGATGGGGTCGTAGGCAATGAGCAGTTCTTC. It is translated as CATSRDGVVGNEQFF.

The V call is TRBV15, the J call TRBJ2-7; the D is unclear. With 4 bases removed from V and 2 bases from J, the gap between germline ends came to 18 bases. This CDR3 contains 16 residues. Germline CDR1 LNHNV, CDR2 YYDKDF (reference sequence). DNA of the CDR3: TGTGCCACCAGCACGACCTTTGCCGAATTAGCCTACGAGCAGTACTTC. As protein: CATSTTFAELAYEQYF.

The V and J genes are TRBV19 and TRBJ1-1; perhaps TRBD1 as D (5 bases). Germline-derived CDR1 and CDR2 are LNHDA and SQIVND (reference sequence). V was cut by 1 base and J by 10 bases, with 13 bases left in between. There are 13 residues in the CDR3. CDR3 coding DNA: TGTGCCAGTAGTATAGGAGGGACCAATAGAGCTTTCTTT. Translation: CASSIGGTNRAFF. Full variable domain (outside the CDR3, taken from reference TRBV19 and TRBJ1-1): DGGITQSPKYLFRKEGQNVTLSCEQNLNHDAMYWYRQDPGQGLRLIYYSQIVNDFQKGDIAEGYSVSREKKESFPLTVTSAQKNPTAFYLCASSIGGTNRAFFGQGTRLTVV.

About this clone: The same CDR3 is also encoded by other DNA sequences in this sample. This chain connects TRBV9 to TRBJ2-3; D is undetermined. CDR1 and CDR2 (germline): SGDLS, YYNGEE. CDR3 length equals 12 residues. The V gene lost 4 bases and the J gene lost 1 base, with 4 bases spanning the gap. For the CDR3, the DNA is TGTGCCAGCAGCCCCGGCACAGATACGCAGTATTTT. It translates to CASSPGTDTQYF.

The V and J genes are TRBV29-1 and TRBJ2-2; possibly TRBD2 for D (6 bases). Deletions cut 3 bases from V and 4 bases from J, with 9 bases between. CDR1 is SQVTM, CDR2 ANQGSEA, per germline. The CDR3 runs to 13 residues. The CDR3 reads CSVDGGGTGELFF. For the CDR3, the DNA is TGCAGCGTTGACGGGGGAGGCACCGGGGAGCTGTTTTTT.

The J gene is TRBJ1-2, the V gene TRBV29-1; no clear D gene. The CDR3 contains 11 residues. The germline V gene encodes CDR1 SQVTM and CDR2 ANQGSEA. V was shortened by 3 bases and J by 6 bases, with 8 bases between the two germline ends. CDR3 sequence (DNA): TGCAGCGTTGAGTATCTTAATGGCTACACCTTC. This translates into CSVEYLNGYTF.

This chain connects TRBV7-9 to TRBJ2-2; the match to TRBD1 covers 8 bases. The CDR3 loop spans 14 amino acids. After removal of 5 bases from V and 1 base from J, the junction contained 0 bases not matched to a gene. CDR1 and CDR2 (germline): SEHNR, FQNEAQ (reference sequence). CDR3 nucleotides: TGTGCCAGCAGCGACAGGGGGAACACCGGGGAGCTGTTTTTT. Amino acid sequence: CASSDRGNTGELFF. Using reference TRBV7-9 and TRBJ2-2 for the parts outside the CDR3, the full variable domain is DTGVSQNPRHKITKRGQNVTFRCDPISEHNRLYWYRQTLGQGPEFLTYFQNEAQLEKSRLLSDRFSAERPKGSFSTLEIQRTEQGDSAMYLCASSDRGNTGELFFGEGSRLTVL.

The genes are TRBV11-2 and TRBJ2-1; 8 nucleotides match TRBD2. This CDR3 is 15 amino acids long. Germline-derived CDR1 and CDR2 are SGHAT and FQNNGV. V dropped 1 base and J dropped 7; count of bases not matched to a gene: 6. The CDR3 spells CASSLAGGPMNEQFF. CDR3 coding DNA: TGTGCCAGCAGCTTAGCGGGAGGGCCAATGAATGAGCAGTTCTTC.

The chain employs TRBV7-3 and TRBJ2-1; 7 bases fit TRBD1. V trimming: 5 bases; J trimming: 8 bases; junction bases outside the gene matches: 12. This CDR3 contains 15 residues. Germline V CDR1 and CDR2: SGHTA, FQGTGA. CDR3 protein: CASSTTGDLIDEQFF. CDR3 sequence (DNA): TGTGCCAGCAGCACTACAGGGGATCTGATCGATGAGCAGTTCTTC.

V gene TRBV9 combines with J gene TRBJ2-3, with 8 bases aligning to TRBD1. The length of the CDR3 is 15 residues. CDR1 is SGDLS and CDR2 is YYNGEE in the germline V gene. After removal of 4 bases from V and 2 bases from J, the junction contained 6 bases not matched to a gene. In DNA, the CDR3 is TGTGCCAGCAGCCCCCGACAGGGGTTCACAGATACGCAGTATTTT. This translates into CASSPRQGFTDTQYF.

The chain uses TRBV6-5 and TRBJ1-1, with D perhaps matching TRBD1 (5 bases). The CDR3 is 12 residues long. Trimming pared 10 bases from V and 7 bases from J, leaving 16 bases between. Germline-derived CDR1 and CDR2 are MNHEY and SVGAGI. The CDR3 loop reads CATGDPKVEAFF. The CDR3 DNA sequence: TGTGCCACCGGGGACCCTAAAGTTGAAGCTTTCTTT.

The chain combines TRBV5-4 with TRBJ1-1; 8 bases line up with TRBD1. Per germline, CDR1 SGHNT and CDR2 YYREEE (reference sequence). This CDR3 has 14 residues. V dropped 4 bases and J dropped 4; count of bases not matched to a gene: 6. For the CDR3, the DNA is TGTGCCAGCAGCCTGGGACAGGCAGGCACTGAAGCTTTCTTT. Encoded protein: CASSLGQAGTEAFF.

This clone has more than one count but fewer than ten. J is TRBJ1-1 and V is TRBV6-6; no reliable D call. The V end was cut by 0 bases, the J end by 5 bases, with 10 bases between. CDR1 is MNHNY and CDR2 is SVGAGI in the germline V gene (reference sequence). This CDR3 is 14 amino acids long. CDR3 residues: CASSYSMSLTEAFF. CDR3 nucleotide sequence: TGTGCCAGCAGTTACTCGATGTCTCTTACTGAAGCTTTCTTT.

This chain uses TRBV9 with TRBJ1-1, with D maybe TRBD1 (5 bases). This CDR3 spans 15 amino acids. Trimming removed 4 bases at V and 1 base at J, with 14 bases between. Germline V lookup: CDR1 SGDLS, CDR2 YYNGEE. CDR3 sequence reads: CASSSPRAPNTEAFF. CDR3 nucleotides: TGTGCCAGCAGCTCCCCCAGGGCCCCGAACACTGAAGCTTTCTTT.

As for this clone: Other DNA variants within this sample encode the same CDR3. CDR3 coding DNA: TGTGCCAGCAGCTCACGGACAGGGGCCTACGAGCAGTACTTC. As protein: CASSSRTGAYEQYF. The chain uses TRBV7-2 and TRBJ2-7, with 9 nucleotides matching TRBD1. Germline assignment: CDR1 SGHTA and CDR2 FQGNSA. The CDR3 has 14 residues. Trimming removed 4 bases from V and 2 bases from J; junction bases left unmatched: 3.

The chain is built from TRBV7-9 and TRBJ2-7, with D possibly being TRBD1 or TRBD2 (5 bases each). Per germline, CDR1 SEHNR and CDR2 FQNEAQ (reference sequence). V was trimmed by 1 base and J by 12 bases, leaving 16 bases between them. This CDR3 is 13 amino acids long. This CDR3 reads CASSLGTGTPPYF. The CDR3 nucleotides are TGTGCCAGCAGCTTAGGGACCGGGACCCCTCCGTACTTC.

This clone was picked up a small number of times. V gene TRBV28 combines with J gene TRBJ2-2, with D maybe TRBD1 (5 bases). This CDR3 region has 14 residues. CDR1 is MDHEN, CDR2 SYDVKM, per germline. The germline V and J ends were trimmed by 4 bases and 1 base, with 7 bases remaining between them. The CDR3 nucleotides read TGTGCCAGCAGTTCCACAGGGAACACCGGGGAGCTGTTTTTT. Protein product: CASSSTGNTGELFF.

There are a few counts of this clone. Other DNA sequences in the same sample also yield this CDR3. The chain recombines TRBV27 with TRBJ1-5; D is unclear. The CDR3 sequence is 12 residues long. Germline-derived CDR1 and CDR2 are MNHEY and SMNVEV (reference sequence). The ends were cut back, 3 bases at V and 2 bases at J, with 2 bases in the middle. The CDR3 spells CASSLGNQPQHF. The DNA of the CDR3 is TGTGCCAGCAGTTTGGGCAATCAGCCCCAGCATTTT.

The J gene is TRBJ2-3, the V gene TRBV9; D is perhaps TRBD1 or TRBD2 (5 bases each). Between the trimmed V and J ends, which lost 2 bases and 0 bases, there was a span of 16 bases. The CDR3 extends over 17 amino acids. The germline V gene encodes CDR1 SGDLS and CDR2 YYNGEE. CDR3 coding DNA: TGTGCCAGCAGCGTTGAACCCGGGACGGAAAGCACAGATACGCAGTATTTT. Translation gives CASSVEPGTESTDTQYF.

This sequence joins TRBV4-1 and TRBJ2-7, with D possibly being TRBD1 (5 bases). V dropped 4 bases and J dropped 6 bases, with 16 bases sitting between them. The CDR3 is 14 amino acids. Germline CDR1 is MGHRA and CDR2 is YSYEKL. The CDR3 DNA sequence: TGCGCCAGCAGCCTCAGTTTTGGGGCGTCCGAGCAGTACTTC. Its translation: CASSLSFGASEQYF.

The genes are TRBV21-1 and TRBJ2-7; the table assigns TRBD2, which was not confirmed against the DNA. TRBV21-1 is a pseudogene segment. This CDR3 spans 17 amino acids. CDR3 sequence (DNA): TGTGCCAGCAGCCTTGGACTAGCGGGAGGCCGTCGGTACGAGCAGTACTTC. It codes for CASSLGLAGGRRYEQYF.

The CDR3 sequence: CASSQGNYEQYF. In DNA, the CDR3 is TGTGCCAGCAGCCAAGGAAACTACGAGCAGTACTTC. V is TRBV4-2 and J is TRBJ2-5; D unresolved. Near its end, the DNA agrees better with TRBJ2-7, so the J call may be wrong. The CDR3 totals 12 residues. Germline V gives CDR1 LGHNA, CDR2 YNFKEQ.

The gene calls are TRBV2 and TRBJ1-2; no clear D. Germline V gene sequence: CDR1 SNHLY, CDR2 FYNNEI. The CDR3 covers 17 residues. Trimming left V 6 bases short and J 2 bases short, with 22 bases between. CDR3 coding DNA: TGTGCCAGCAGGACGACCCAAGCAGTCGAGGTAAACTATGGCTACACCTTC. Translating gives CASRTTQAVEVNYGYTF.

This chain connects TRBV5-8 to TRBJ2-7, with D possibly matching TRBD1 (5 bases). The length of the CDR3 is 14 residues. Per the germline V gene, CDR1 is SGHTS and CDR2 is YDEGEE. Between the trimmed V and J ends, which lost 4 bases and 0 bases, there was a span of 11 bases. In DNA, the CDR3 is TGTGCCAGCAGCCCATCGACAGTCTCCTACGAGCAGTACTTC. Amino acids: CASSPSTVSYEQYF.

This chain uses TRBV28 with TRBJ1-5; D is unresolved. The CDR3 is made up of 15 amino acids. Germline CDR1 is MDHEN and CDR2 is SYDVKM. Trimming removed 4 bases at V and 3 bases at J, with 13 bases between. CDR3 sequence reads: CASSSRAGFNQPQHF. CDR3 nucleotides: TGTGCCAGCAGTTCCCGGGCGGGGTTCAATCAGCCCCAGCATTTT.

This sequence joins TRBV28 and TRBJ2-7, with TRBD2 matching 7 bases. The germline V gene encodes CDR1 MDHEN and CDR2 SYDVKM. This CDR3 region has 16 residues. After removal of 3 bases from V and 5 bases from J, the junction contained 13 bases not matched to a gene. The CDR3: CASSFLSGRAGNEQYF. In DNA, the CDR3 is TGTGCCAGCAGTTTTCTATCGGGGAGGGCTGGAAACGAGCAGTACTTC. The full variable domain, with the rest looked up from reference TRBV28 and TRBJ2-7, is DVKVTQSSRYLVKRTGEKVFLECVQDMDHENMFWYRQDPGLGLRLIYFSYDVKMKEKGDIPEGYSVSREKKERFSLILESASTNQTSMYLCASSFLSGRAGNEQYFGPGTRLTVT.